The following is a T cell receptor beta chain sequence with its context. The table came from immunoSEQ multiplex PCR; TCRdb's copy has only in-frame clones and leaves some out. Of 300,000 to 500,000 clones in the sample, roughly 90% are singletons; the top ten hold approximately 1%. This sample is part of a study of blood T cell repertoires in COVID-19. This CDR3 spans 13 amino acids. Germline CDR1 reads SEHNR; CDR2 reads FQNEAQ (reference sequence). V was clipped by 6 bases and J by 0 bases, with 8 bases between them. The TCR originated in a woman in her twenties or thirties with acute COVID-19. This sequence joins TRBV7-9 and TRBJ1-1; D remains ambiguous. The specimen was PBMCs or T cells enriched from blood (not recorded which). The chain's CDR3 is CASSTEMNTEAFF. The DNA of the CDR3 is TGTGCCAGCAGTACAGAGATGAACACTGAAGCTTTCTTT. The whole variable domain, remainder taken from reference TRBV7-9 and TRBJ1-1, is DTGVSQNPRHKITKRGQNVTFRCDPISEHNRLYWYRQTLGQGPEFLTYFQNEAQLEKSRLLSDRFSAERPKGSFSTLEIQRTEQGDSAMYLCASSTEMNTEAFFGQGTRLTVV.